This is a list of T cell receptor beta chains from one sample in a study of cytomegalovirus exposure and HLA in healthy donors. Only in-frame clones appear in the TCRdb table, and some are missing; sequencing was by immunoSEQ multiplex PCR. The profile shows about 130,000 clones, about 88% of them singletons. Input material: PBMCs. All receptors come from a woman younger than 35 in good health and CMV-seronegative. The CDR3 runs from the conserved cysteine through the conserved F or W. The D gene is left open where the match is weak. The listing skips clone size in some rows; elsewhere it reads once, few, many or a size class.

TRBV19	TRBD1	TRBJ1-1	-	CASSKGQGWTEAFF	TGTGCCAGTAGTAAAGGACAGGGCTGGACTGAAGCTTTCTTT
TRBV29-1	-	TRBJ2-5	-	CSCHGGRETQYF	TGCAGCTGTCACGGAGGGCGGGAGACCCAGTACTTC
TRBV7-2	TRBD2	TRBJ2-3	few	CASSPGGSTDTQYF	TGTGCCAGCAGCCCGGGGGGGTCAACAGATACGCAGTATTTT
TRBV6-1	-	TRBJ2-1	-	CASAYRDSSYNEQFF	TGTGCGAGCGCCTACCGGGACTCATCCTACAATGAGCAGTTCTTC
TRBV15	-	TRBJ2-7	few	CATSSRSGEQYF	TGTGCCACCAGCTCCCGGTCGGGGGAGCAGTACTTC
TRBV10-1	TRBD1	TRBJ2-7	-	CASSAFGQGRLYF	TGCGCCAGCAGTGCCTTTGGACAGGGGAGATTGTACTTC
TRBV10-1	-	TRBJ1-1	-	CASSTQMNTEAFF	TGCGCCAGCAGTACCCAGATGAACACTGAAGCTTTCTTT
TRBV6-6	TRBD1	TRBJ1-5	-	CASRPGQGGEQPQHF	TGTGCCAGCAGACCGGGACAGGGAGGGGAGCAGCCCCAGCATTTT
TRBV13	-	TRBJ1-2	-	CASSFPGYGYTF	TGTGCCAGCAGCTTCCCAGGGTACGGCTACACCTTC
TRBV6-5	-	TRBJ1-1	-	CASSYLQGNTEAFF	TGTGCCAGCAGTTACCTCCAGGGGAACACTGAAGCTTTCTTT
TRBV19	TRBD1	TRBJ2-1	-	CASNLRTGLREDEQFF	TGTGCCAGTAACCTCCGGACAGGGTTGAGGGAGGATGAGCAGTTCTTC
TRBV5-6	-	TRBJ1-1	-	CASSLAHLYSGTEAFF	TGTGCCAGCAGTTTGGCACACCTCTACTCGGGCACTGAAGCTTTCTTT
TRBV6-1	-	TRBJ1-2	-	CASSEVQGVYGYTF	TGTGCCAGCAGTGAAGTACAGGGAGTCTATGGCTACACCTTC
TRBV7-8	TRBD1	TRBJ1-6	-	CASSPSGGTGNAPLHF	TGTGCCAGCAGCCCTAGTGGGGGGACAGGGAACGCACCCCTCCACTTT
TRBV5-1	-	TRBJ2-1	once	CASSLDGRREQFF	TGCGCCAGCAGCTTGGATGGGAGGAGGGAGCAGTTCTTC
TRBV7-3	-	TRBJ1-1	-	CASSKATMGKWNTEAFF	TGTGCCAGCAGCAAGGCGACTATGGGGAAATGGAACACTGAAGCTTTCTTT
TRBV27	-	TRBJ2-1	once	CASRESSYNEQFF	TGTGCCAGCAGGGAGAGCTCCTACAATGAGCAGTTCTTC
TRBV5-4	TRBD2	TRBJ2-1	-	CASTYGLAMTPNEQFF	TGTGCCAGCACCTACGGACTAGCCATGACCCCCAATGAGCAGTTCTTC
TRBV4-1	-	TRBJ2-2	once	CASNRPGGGELFF	TGCGCCAGCAATAGACCCGGGGGCGGGGAGCTGTTTTTT
TRBV2	-	TRBJ2-1	-	CASSEAQPSYNEQFF	TGTGCCAGCAGTGAAGCACAGCCCTCCTACAATGAGCAGTTCTTC
TRBV19	-	TRBJ1-3	-	CASSIRSLGNTIYF	TGTGCCAGTAGTATCCGCAGTCTGGGAAACACCATATATTTT
TRBV7-9	TRBD1	TRBJ2-1	-	CASSPDRVGEQFF	TGTGCCAGCAGCCCGGACAGGGTGGGCGAGCAGTTCTTC
TRBV5-1	TRBD2	TRBJ2-3	-	CASSLRGLAGGTDTQYF	TGCGCCAGCAGCCTCCGGGGACTAGCGGGGGGAACAGATACGCAGTATTTT
TRBV6-5	-	TRBJ1-2	-	CASSRQDYGYTF	TGTGCCAGCAGCCGACAGGACTATGGCTACACCTTC
TRBV7-9	TRBD1	TRBJ2-1	-	CASLAWTGGADEQFF	TGTGCCAGCCTCGCCTGGACAGGGGGCGCGGATGAGCAGTTCTTC
TRBV25-1	TRBD2	TRBJ2-1	-	CASKPSGGYNEQFF	TGTGCCAGCAAACCTAGCGGGGGATACAATGAGCAGTTCTTC
TRBV11-1	TRBD2	TRBJ2-4	-	CASSLKRGPLAKNIQYF	TGTGCCAGCAGCTTGAAGCGGGGGCCCTTAGCCAAAAACATTCAGTACTTC
TRBV19	TRBD2	TRBJ2-7	-	CATGRGYEQYF	TGTGCCACCGGGAGGGGCTACGAGCAGTACTTC
TRBV10-3	-	TRBJ2-5	-	CAISEPGETQYF	TGTGCCATCAGCGAGCCAGGGGAGACCCAGTACTTC
TRBV15	-	TRBJ2-3	-	CATSSSGHDTQYF	TGTGCCACCAGCAGTTCAGGGCACGATACGCAGTATTTT
TRBV10-3	TRBD2	TRBJ2-7	-	CAISESVGRGGYEQYF	TGTGCCATCAGTGAGTCGGTAGGGCGGGGGGGATACGAGCAGTACTTC
TRBV29-1	-	TRBJ2-1	-	CSVRQAPYNEQFF	TGCAGCGTAAGACAGGCTCCCTACAATGAGCAGTTCTTC
TRBV5-1	TRBD2	TRBJ2-1	once	CASSPGPAGAYNEQFF	TGCGCCAGCAGCCCGGGTCCAGCGGGGGCCTACAATGAGCAGTTCTTC
TRBV6-4	-	TRBJ2-1	once	CASSAQTFNNEQFF	TGTGCCAGCAGTGCACAGACATTCAACAATGAGCAGTTCTTC
TRBV6-5	-	TRBJ1-6	-	CASRLTGAYNSPLHF	TGTGCCAGCAGACTGACAGGCGCTTATAATTCACCCCTCCACTTT
TRBV18	-	TRBJ1-2	-	CASSQNSYSQTNYGYTF	TGTGCCAGCTCGCAGAATTCGTACAGCCAAACTAACTATGGCTACACCTTC
TRBV5-5	-	TRBJ1-5	-	CASSLYRDNQPQHF	TGTGCCAGCAGCTTGTACCGAGACAATCAGCCCCAGCATTTT